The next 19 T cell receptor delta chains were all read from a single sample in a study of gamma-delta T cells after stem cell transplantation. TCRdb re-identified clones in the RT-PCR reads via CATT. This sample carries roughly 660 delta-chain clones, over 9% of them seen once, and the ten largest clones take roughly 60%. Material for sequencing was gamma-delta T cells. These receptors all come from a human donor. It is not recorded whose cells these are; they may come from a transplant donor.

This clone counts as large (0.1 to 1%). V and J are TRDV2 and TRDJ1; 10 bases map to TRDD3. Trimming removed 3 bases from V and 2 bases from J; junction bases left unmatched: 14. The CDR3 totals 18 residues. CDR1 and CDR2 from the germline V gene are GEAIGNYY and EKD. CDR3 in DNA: TGTGCCTGTGACGCCGTACTGGGGGATGCACGCGGGACCGATAAACTCATCTTT. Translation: CACDAVLGDARGTDKLIF.

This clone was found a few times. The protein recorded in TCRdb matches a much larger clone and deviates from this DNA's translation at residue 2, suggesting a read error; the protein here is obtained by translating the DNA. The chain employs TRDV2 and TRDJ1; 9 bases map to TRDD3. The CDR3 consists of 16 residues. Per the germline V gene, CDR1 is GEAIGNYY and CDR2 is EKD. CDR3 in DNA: TGTTCCTGTGACGACTTAACTGGGGGACACACCGATAAACTCATCTTT. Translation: CSCDDLTGGHTDKLIF.

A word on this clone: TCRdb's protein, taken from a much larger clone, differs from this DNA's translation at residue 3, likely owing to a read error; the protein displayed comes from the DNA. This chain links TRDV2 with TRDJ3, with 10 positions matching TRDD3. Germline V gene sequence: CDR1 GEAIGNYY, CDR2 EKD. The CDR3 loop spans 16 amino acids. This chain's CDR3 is CARDPVLGDSTRQMFF. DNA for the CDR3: TGTGCCCGTGACCCAGTACTGGGGGATTCTACCCGACAGATGTTTTTC.

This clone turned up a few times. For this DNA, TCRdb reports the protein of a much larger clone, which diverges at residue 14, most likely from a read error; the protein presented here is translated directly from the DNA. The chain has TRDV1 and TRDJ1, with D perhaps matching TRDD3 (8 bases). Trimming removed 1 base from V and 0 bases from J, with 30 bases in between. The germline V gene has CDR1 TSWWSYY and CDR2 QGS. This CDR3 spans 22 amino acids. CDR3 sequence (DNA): TGTGCTCTTGGGGAACCCTACTTCCTAACCGGGGGATATAGAGGTTACACCGATAAACTCATCTTT. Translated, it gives CALGEPYFLTGGYRGYTDKLIF.

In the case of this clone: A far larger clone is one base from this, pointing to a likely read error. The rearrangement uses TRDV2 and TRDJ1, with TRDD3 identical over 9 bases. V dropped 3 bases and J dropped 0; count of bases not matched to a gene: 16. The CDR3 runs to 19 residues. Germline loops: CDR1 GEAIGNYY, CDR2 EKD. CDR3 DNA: TGTGCCTGTGACGAGGCTTTGGCTGGGGGATTAATGTACACCGATAAACTCATCTTT. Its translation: CACDEALAGGLMYTDKLIF.

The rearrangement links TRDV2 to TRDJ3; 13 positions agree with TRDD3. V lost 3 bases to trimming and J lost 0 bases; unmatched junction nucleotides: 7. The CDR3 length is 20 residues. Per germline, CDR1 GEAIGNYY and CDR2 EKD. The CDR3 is CACDETGGYESSWDTRQMFF. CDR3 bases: TGTGCCTGTGACGAAACTGGGGGATACGAAAGCTCCTGGGACACCCGACAGATGTTTTTC.

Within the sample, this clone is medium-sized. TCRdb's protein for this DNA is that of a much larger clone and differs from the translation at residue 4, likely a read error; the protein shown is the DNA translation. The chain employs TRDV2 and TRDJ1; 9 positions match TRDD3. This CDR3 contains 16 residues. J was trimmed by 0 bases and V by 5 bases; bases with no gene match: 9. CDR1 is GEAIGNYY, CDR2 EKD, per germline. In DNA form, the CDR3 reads TGTGCCTGTGTCCCCTTACTGGGGGAGTACACCGATAAACTCATCTTT. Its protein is CACVPLLGEYTDKLIF.

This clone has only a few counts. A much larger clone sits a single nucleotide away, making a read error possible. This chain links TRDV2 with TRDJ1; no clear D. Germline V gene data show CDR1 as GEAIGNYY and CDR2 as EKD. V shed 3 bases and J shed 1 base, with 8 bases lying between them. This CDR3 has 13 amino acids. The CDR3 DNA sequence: TGTGCCTGTGACCGGCTGTGCACCGATAAACTCATCTTT. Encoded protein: CACDRLCTDKLIF.

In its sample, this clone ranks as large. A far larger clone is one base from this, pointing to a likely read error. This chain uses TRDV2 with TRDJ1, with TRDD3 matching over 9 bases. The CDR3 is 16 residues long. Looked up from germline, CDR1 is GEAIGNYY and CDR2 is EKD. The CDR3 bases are TGTGCCTGTGACGACTTAACTGGGGGACACACCGATAAACCCATCTTT. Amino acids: CACDDLTGGHTDKPIF.

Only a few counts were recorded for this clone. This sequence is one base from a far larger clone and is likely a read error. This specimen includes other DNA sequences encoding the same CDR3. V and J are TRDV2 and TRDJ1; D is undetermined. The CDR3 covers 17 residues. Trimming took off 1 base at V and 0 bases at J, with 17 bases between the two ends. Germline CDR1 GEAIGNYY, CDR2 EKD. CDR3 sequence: CACDTASPMRDTDKLIF. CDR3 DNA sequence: TGTGCCTGTGACACAGCCTCTCCGATGAGGGACACCGATAAACTCATCTTT.

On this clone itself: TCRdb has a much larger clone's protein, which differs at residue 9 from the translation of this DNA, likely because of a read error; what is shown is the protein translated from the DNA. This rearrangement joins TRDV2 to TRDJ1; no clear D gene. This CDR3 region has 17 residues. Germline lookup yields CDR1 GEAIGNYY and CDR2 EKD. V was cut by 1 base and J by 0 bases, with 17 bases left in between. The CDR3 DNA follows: TGTGCCTGTGACACAGCCTCCCCGACGAGGGACACCGATAAACTCATCTTT. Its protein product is CACDTASPTRDTDKLIF.

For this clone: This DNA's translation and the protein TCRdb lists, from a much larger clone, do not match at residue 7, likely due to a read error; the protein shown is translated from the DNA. In nucleotides, the CDR3 is TGTGCCTGTGACACCGTTCCTTCCTCGCGTTGGGGGATAAGTGGGTACACCGATAAACTCATCTTT. Translating gives CACDTVPSSRWGISGYTDKLIF. The chain couples TRDV2 to TRDJ1; 9 bases are a match to TRDD3. The CDR3 has 22 residues. Germline assignment: CDR1 GEAIGNYY and CDR2 EKD. The V and J ends lost 0 bases and 0 bases, in that order; junction bases with no gene match: 22.

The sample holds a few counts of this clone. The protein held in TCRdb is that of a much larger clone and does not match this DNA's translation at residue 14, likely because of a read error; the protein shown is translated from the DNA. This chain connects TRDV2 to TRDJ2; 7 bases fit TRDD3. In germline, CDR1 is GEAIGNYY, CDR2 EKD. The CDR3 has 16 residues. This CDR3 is CACEPLGASLTAQPFF. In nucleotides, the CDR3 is TGTGCCTGTGAACCCCTGGGGGCCTCTTTGACAGCACAACCCTTCTTT.

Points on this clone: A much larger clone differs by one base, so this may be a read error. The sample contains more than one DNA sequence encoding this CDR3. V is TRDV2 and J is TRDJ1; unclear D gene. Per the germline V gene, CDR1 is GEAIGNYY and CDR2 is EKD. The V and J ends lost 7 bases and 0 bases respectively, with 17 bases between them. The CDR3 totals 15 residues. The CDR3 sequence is CACDPLLGHTDKLIF. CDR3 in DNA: TGTGCCTGCGACCCCTTACTCGGTCACACCGATAAACTCATCTTT.

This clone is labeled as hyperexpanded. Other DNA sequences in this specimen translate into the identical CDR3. This chain's CDR3 is CACDTVSGEGFSWDTRQMFF. DNA for the CDR3: TGTGCCTGTGACACCGTGTCCGGGGAGGGATTCTCCTGGGACACCCGACAGATGTTTTTC. V and J are TRDV2 and TRDJ3, with D perhaps TRDD3 (5 bases). This CDR3 is 20 amino acids long. The germline V gene has CDR1 GEAIGNYY and CDR2 EKD. V lost 0 bases to trimming and J lost 0 bases, with 17 bases between them.

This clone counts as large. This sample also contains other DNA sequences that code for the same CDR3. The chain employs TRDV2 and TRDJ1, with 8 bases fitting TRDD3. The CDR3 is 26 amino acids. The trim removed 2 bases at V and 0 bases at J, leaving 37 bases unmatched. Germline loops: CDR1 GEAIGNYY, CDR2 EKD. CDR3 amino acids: CACDKMFLGPTGGRFGDQVYTDKLIF. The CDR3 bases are TGTGCCTGTGACAAGATGTTCCTCGGACCGACTGGGGGGAGGTTCGGAGATCAGGTGTACACCGATAAACTCATCTTT.

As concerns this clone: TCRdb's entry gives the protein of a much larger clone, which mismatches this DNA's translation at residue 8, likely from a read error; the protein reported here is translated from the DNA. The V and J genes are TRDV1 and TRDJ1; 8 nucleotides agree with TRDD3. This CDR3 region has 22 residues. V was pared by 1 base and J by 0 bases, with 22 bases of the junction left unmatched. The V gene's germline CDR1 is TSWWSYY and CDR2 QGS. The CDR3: CALGEPYSLTGGYGGYTDKLIF. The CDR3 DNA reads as TGTGCTCTTGGGGAACCCTACTCCCTAACCGGGGGATATGGAGGTTACACCGATAAACTCATCTTT.

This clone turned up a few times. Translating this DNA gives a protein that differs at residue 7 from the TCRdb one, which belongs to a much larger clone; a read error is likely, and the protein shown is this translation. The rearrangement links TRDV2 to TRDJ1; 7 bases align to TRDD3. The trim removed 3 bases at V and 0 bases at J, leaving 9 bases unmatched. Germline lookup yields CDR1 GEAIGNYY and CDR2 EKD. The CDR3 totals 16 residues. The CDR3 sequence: CACDDLIGGHTDKLIF. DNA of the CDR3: TGTGCCTGTGACGACTTAATTGGGGGACACACCGATAAACTCATCTTT.

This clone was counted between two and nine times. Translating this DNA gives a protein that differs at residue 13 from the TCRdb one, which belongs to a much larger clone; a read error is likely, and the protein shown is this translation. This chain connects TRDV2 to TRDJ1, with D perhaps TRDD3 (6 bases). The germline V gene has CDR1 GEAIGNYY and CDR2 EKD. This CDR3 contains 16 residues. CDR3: CACDSLTGIYTDELIF. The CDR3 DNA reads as TGTGCCTGTGACAGCCTTACTGGGATTTACACCGATGAACTCATCTTT.